The 2 T cell receptor beta chains listed next were all sequenced from one sample in a study of shared clonotypes between healthy human individuals. Sequencing used immunoSEQ multiplex PCR; TCRdb keeps in-frame clones, though not all of them. The repertoire includes around 500,000 clones, around 73% of them detected once, and around 12% sits in the top ten. The material sequenced was PBMCs. These receptor sequences come from a woman in her forties in good health. Some clones in this sample may be carry-over from other donors' samples.

This chain joins TRBV28 and TRBJ1-1; D remains unclear. The CDR3 loop spans 11 amino acids. Germline lookup yields CDR1 MDHEN and CDR2 SYDVKM. The ends were cut back, 8 bases at V and 7 bases at J, with 11 bases in the middle. CDR3 in DNA: TGTGCCAGCTCCAGGTCGCTTGAAGCTTTCTTT. Translated, it gives CASSRSLEAFF.

J is TRBJ1-5 and V is TRBV6-6; TRBD1 might be the D (6 bases). The CDR3 is 13 residues long. Trimming left V 6 bases short and J 6 bases short, with 12 bases between. CDR1 and CDR2 (germline): MNHNY, SVGAGI (reference sequence). The CDR3 reads CASSPGEAQPQHF. The CDR3 DNA follows: TGTGCCAGCAGCCCAGGGGAAGCTCAGCCCCAGCATTTT.